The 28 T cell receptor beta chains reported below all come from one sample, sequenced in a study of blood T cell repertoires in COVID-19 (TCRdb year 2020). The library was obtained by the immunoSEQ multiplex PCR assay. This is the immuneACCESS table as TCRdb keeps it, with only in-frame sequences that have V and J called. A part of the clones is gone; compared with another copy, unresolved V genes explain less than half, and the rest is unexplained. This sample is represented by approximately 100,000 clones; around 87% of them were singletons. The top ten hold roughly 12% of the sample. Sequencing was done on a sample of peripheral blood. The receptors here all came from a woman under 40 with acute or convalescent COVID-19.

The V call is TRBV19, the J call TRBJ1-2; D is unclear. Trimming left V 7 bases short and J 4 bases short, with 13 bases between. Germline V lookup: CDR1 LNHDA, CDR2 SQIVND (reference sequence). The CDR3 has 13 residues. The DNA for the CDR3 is TGTGCCAGTAAATCCGGCGGCTCCTATGGCTACACCTTC. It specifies CASKSGGSYGYTF.

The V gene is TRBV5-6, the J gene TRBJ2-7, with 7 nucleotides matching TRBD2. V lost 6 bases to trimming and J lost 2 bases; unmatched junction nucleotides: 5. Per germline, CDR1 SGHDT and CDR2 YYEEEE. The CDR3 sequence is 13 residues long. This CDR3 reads CASTWRGTYEQYF. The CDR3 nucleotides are TGTGCCAGCACCTGGCGGGGGACCTACGAGCAGTACTTC.

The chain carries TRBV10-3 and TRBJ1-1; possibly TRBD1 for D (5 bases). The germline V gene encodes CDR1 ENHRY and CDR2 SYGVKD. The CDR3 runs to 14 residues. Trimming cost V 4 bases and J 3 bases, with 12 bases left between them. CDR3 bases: TGTGCCATCAGTGCGAGAGACAGCCACACTGAAGCTTTCTTT. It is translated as CAISARDSHTEAFF.

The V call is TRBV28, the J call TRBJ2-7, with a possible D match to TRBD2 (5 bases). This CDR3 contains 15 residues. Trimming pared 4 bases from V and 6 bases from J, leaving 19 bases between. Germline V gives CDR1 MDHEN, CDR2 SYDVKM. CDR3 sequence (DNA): TGTGCCAGCAGTTCCCCGGTAAGGACTCCCACCGAGCAGTACTTC. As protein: CASSSPVRTPTEQYF.

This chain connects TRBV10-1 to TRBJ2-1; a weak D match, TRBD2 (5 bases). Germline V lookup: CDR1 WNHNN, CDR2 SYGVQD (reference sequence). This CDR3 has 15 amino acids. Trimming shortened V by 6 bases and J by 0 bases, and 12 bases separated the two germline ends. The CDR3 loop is CASSQRQSSYNEQFF. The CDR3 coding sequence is TGCGCCAGCAGCCAGCGGCAGAGCTCCTACAATGAGCAGTTCTTC.

DNA for the CDR3: TGTGCCAGCAGCTCTTCGGGGACTTCCCAAGAGACCCAGTACTTC. Protein sequence: CASSSSGTSQETQYF. V and J are TRBV7-3 and TRBJ2-5, with TRBD2 as a possible D gene (6 bases). V lost 4 bases and J lost 1, with 13 bases in between. Germline lookup yields CDR1 SGHTA and CDR2 FQGTGA. This CDR3 comprises 15 residues.

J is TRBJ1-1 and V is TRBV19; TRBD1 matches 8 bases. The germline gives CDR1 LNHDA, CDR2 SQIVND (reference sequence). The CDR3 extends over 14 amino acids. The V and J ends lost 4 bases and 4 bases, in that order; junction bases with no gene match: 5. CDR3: CASSTDRGFTEAFF. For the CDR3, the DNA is TGTGCCAGTAGTACCGACAGGGGTTTCACTGAAGCTTTCTTT.

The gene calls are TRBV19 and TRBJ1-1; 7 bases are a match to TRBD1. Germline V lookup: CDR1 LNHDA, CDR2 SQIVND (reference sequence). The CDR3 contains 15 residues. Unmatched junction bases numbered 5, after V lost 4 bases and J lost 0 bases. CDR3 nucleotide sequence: TGTGCCAGTAGTACAAAGGGGGCGGTGAACACTGAAGCTTTCTTT. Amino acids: CASSTKGAVNTEAFF.

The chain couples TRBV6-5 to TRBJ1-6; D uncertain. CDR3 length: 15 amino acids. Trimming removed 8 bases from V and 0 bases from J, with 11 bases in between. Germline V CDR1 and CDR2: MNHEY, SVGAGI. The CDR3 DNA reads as TGTGCCAGCCTAAGACTGAGCTCCTATAATTCACCCCTCCACTTT. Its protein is CASLRLSSYNSPLHF.

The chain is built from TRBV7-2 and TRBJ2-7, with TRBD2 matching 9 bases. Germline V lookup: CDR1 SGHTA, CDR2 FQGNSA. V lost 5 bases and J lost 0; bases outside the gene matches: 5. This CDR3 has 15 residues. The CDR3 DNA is TGTGCCAGCAGCCTAATTAGCGGGAGCTCCTACGAGCAGTACTTC. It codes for CASSLISGSSYEQYF.

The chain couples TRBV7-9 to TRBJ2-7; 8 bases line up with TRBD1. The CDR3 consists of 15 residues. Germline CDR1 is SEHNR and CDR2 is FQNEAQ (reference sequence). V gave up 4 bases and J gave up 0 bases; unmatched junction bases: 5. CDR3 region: CASSSGTGYSYEQYF. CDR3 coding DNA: TGTGCCAGCAGCTCTGGGACAGGCTACTCCTACGAGCAGTACTTC.

The CDR3 sequence is CASSLGDRVNAEAFF. CDR3 nucleotides: TGTGCCAGCAGTTTAGGGGACAGGGTGAATGCTGAAGCTTTCTTT. The chain recombines TRBV27 with TRBJ1-1; 9 bases align to TRBD1. This CDR3 contains 15 residues. Germline V gene sequence: CDR1 MNHEY, CDR2 SMNVEV (reference sequence). J was trimmed by 6 bases and V by 2 bases; bases with no gene match: 7.

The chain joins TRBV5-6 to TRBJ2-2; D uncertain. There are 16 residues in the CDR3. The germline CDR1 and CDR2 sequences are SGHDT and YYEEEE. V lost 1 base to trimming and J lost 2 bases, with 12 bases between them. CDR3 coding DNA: TGTGCCAGCAGCTTGCCGGCGGCAGATAACACCGGGGAGCTGTTTTTT. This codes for CASSLPAADNTGELFF.

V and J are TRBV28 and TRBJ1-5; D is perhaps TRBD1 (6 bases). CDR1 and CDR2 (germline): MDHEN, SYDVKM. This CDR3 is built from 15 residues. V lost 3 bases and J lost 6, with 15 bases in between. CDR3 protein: CASSLANLQGQPQHF. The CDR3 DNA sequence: TGTGCCAGCAGTTTGGCGAACCTACAGGGTCAGCCCCAGCATTTT.

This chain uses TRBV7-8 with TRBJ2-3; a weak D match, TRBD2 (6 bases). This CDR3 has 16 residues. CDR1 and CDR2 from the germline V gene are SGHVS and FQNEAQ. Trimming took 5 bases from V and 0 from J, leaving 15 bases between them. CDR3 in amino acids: CASSPGSGYSTDTQYF. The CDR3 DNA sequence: TGTGCCAGCAGCCCAGGTAGCGGTTATAGCACAGATACGCAGTATTTT.

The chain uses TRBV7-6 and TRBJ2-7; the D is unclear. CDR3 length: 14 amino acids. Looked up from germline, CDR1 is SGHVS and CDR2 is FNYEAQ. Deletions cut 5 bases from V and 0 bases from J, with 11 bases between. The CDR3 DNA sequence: TGTGCCAGCAGCCCGCAGGTGAGCTCCTACGAGCAGTACTTC. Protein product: CASSPQVSSYEQYF.

CDR3 coding DNA: TGTGCCATCCGGGGCCTGGACAGGGATGAAGCTTTCTTT. Translating it yields CAIRGLDRDEAFF. The rearrangement uses TRBV10-3 and TRBJ1-1; the match to TRBD1 covers 8 bases. Germline values: CDR1 ENHRY, CDR2 SYGVKD. This CDR3 has 13 residues. V lost 8 bases, J lost 7 bases, and 9 bases stayed unmatched.

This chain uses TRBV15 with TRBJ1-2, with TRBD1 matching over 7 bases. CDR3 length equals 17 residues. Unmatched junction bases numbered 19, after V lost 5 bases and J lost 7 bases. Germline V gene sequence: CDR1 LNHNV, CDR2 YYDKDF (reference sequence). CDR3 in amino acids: CATSARTGVSGRAGYTF. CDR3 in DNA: TGTGCCACCAGCGCCCGGACAGGCGTAAGCGGTAGGGCTGGCTACACCTTC.

CDR3 sequence (DNA): TGTGCCAGCAGCACGGGACAGCTGGAGCAGTACTTC. This translates into CASSTGQLEQYF. The chain recombines TRBV12-3 or TRBV12-4 with TRBJ2-7; 7 bases agree with TRBD1. V lost 6 bases, J lost 7 bases, and 6 bases stayed unmatched. CDR3 length: 12 amino acids.

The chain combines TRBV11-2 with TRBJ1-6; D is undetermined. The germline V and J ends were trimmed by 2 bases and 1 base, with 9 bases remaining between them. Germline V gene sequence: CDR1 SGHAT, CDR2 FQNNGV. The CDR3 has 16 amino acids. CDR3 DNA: TGTGCCAGCAGCTTACGGGCGGGGTCCTATAATTCACCCCTCCACTTT. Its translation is CASSLRAGSYNSPLHF.

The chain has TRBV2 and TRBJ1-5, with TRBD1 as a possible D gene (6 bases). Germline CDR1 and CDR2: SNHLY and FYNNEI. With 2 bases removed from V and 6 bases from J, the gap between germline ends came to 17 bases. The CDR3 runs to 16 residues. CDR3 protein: CASSERRGAFGQPQHF. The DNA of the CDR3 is TGTGCCAGCAGTGAAAGGCGGGGGGCTTTTGGTCAGCCCCAGCATTTT.

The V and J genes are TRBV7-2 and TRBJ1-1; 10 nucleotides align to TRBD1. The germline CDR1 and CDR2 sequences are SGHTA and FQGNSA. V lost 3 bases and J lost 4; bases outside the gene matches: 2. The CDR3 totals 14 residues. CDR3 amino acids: CASSFRTGGTEAFF. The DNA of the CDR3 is TGTGCCAGCAGCTTTCGGACAGGGGGCACTGAAGCTTTCTTT.

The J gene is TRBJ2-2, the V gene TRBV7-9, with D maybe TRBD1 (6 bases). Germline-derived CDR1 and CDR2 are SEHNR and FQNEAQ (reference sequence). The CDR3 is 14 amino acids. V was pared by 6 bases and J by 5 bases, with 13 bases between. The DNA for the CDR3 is TGTGCCAGCAGGCAGATTCAGGGGACCGGGGAGCTGTTTTTT. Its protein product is CASRQIQGTGELFF.

The CDR3 loop reads CASSLPQGNGQPQHF. In DNA, the CDR3 is TGTGCCAGCAGCTTGCCACAGGGGAACGGGCAGCCCCAGCATTTT. J is TRBJ1-5 and V is TRBV5-8; 7 nucleotides agree with TRBD1. Unmatched junction bases numbered 8, after V lost 1 base and J lost 7 bases. CDR1 SGHTS and CDR2 YDEGEE come from the germline V gene. The CDR3 covers 15 residues.

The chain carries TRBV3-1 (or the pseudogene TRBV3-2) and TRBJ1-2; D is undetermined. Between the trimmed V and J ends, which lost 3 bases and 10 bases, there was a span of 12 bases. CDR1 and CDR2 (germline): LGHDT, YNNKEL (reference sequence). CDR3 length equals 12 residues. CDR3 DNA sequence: TGTGCCAGCAGCCAGGTTGGGGAGGACTACACCTTC. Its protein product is CASSQVGEDYTF.

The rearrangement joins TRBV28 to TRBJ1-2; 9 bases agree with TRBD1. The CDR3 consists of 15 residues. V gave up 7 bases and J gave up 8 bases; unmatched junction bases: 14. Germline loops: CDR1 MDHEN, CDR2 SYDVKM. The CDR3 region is CASTPRGTGGGGYTF. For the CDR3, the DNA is TGTGCCAGCACTCCTAGGGGAACAGGGGGCGGCGGCTACACCTTC.

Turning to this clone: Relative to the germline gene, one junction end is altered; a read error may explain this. CDR3 nucleotides: TGTGCCAGCTCACCGGACATCGGGGGACAGCGTGAATGGTTC. It yields the protein CASSPDIGGQREWF. The rearrangement uses TRBV18 and TRBJ2-4; D perhaps matches TRBD1 (7 bases). Germline V gene data show CDR1 as KGHSH and CDR2 as LQKENI. The CDR3 has 14 amino acids. Full variable domain (remainder filled in from reference TRBV18 and TRBJ2-4): NAGVMQNPRHLVRRRGQEARLRCSPMKGHSHVYWYRQLPEEGLKFMVYLQKENIIDESGMPKERFSAEFPKEGPSILRIQQVVRGDSAAYFCASSPDIGGQREWFGAGTRLSVL.

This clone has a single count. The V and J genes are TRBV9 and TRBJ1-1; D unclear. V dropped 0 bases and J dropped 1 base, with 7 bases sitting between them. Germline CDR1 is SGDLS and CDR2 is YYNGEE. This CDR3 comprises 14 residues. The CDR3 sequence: CASSVDTANTEAFF. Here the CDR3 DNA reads TGTGCCAGCAGCGTAGATACAGCGAACACTGAAGCTTTCTTT.